This TCR beta chain stems from a study of OX40 agonist ivuxolimab in advanced cancers. Study context: Treatment received earlier with anti-PD-1, anti-PD-L1 or anti-CTLA-4 agents was allowed, and 40% had some. Study observations and caveats: Among the least clonally expanded were partial responders at 0.1-3.0 mg/kg.

Regarding this clone: The antigen remains unidentified.

The data were produced by immunoSEQ multiplex PCR, yet TCRdb's version contains in-frame clones alone and is incomplete. The sample includes over 55,000 clones, about 92% of them seen just once. The CDR3 consists of 13 residues. Germline CDR1 and CDR2: LNHNV and YYDKDF (reference sequence). V was trimmed by 6 bases and J by 5 bases, leaving 13 bases between them. The sequenced sample was CD4+ or CD8+ T cells sorted from blood, obtained in a trial of the OX40 agonist ivuxolimab. This TCR was sampled from an adult with an advanced solid tumor such as melanoma, head and neck, liver or kidney cancer. This sequence joins TRBV15 and TRBJ1-1; D possibly corresponds to TRBD1 (5 bases). CDR3 in amino acids: CATSPAGPTEAFF. Written as DNA, the CDR3 is TGTGCCACCAGTCCGGCAGGGCCTACTGAAGCTTTCTTT.